Reported below is one T cell receptor (beta chain). Authors' methods: For nucleated cells, counts were estimated from reference gene primer amplification. The assay was immunoSEQ multiplex PCR, and TCRdb's table has in-frame clones only and misses some. The V and J calls and clone size are taken from that table; D and trimming were inferred from the DNA. The sample has about 260,000 clones, about 88% seen once; the top ten hold about 4%. The data derive from a study of blood T cell repertoires in COVID-19. Overall study context: Acute-phase and convalescent COVID-19 samples originated in the United States, Italy and Spain. T cells, B-cell-depleted T cells, or PBMCs provided the cDNA or gDNA that served as material.

The CDR3 sequence is 14 residues long. Germline-derived CDR1 and CDR2 are SNHLY and FYNNEI. V shed 5 bases and J 4 bases; nucleotides not matched to a gene: 7. The sequence was collected from a man younger than 30 with active or convalescent COVID-19. The rearrangement uses TRBV2 and TRBJ1-2; 7 bases agree with TRBD1. The sequenced sample consisted of peripheral blood. The CDR3 sequence: CASSPQGDPYGYTF. Written as DNA, the CDR3 is TGTGCCAGCAGTCCGCAGGGGGATCCCTATGGCTACACCTTC.